A selection of T cell receptor beta chains follows, all from one sample in a study of blood T cell repertoires in COVID-19. Sequenced by immunoSEQ multiplex PCR; TCRdb stores in-frame clones only, minus some. The table lists some 200,000 clones, 84% of them singletons. Sequenced: peripheral blood. Every receptor here comes from a human donor with acute or convalescent COVID-19. The donor label of this sample is uncertain. Both conserved end residues are part of each CDR3. D genes are given only for firm matches. Only part of the rows carry a size: once, few, many, or a class if the clone is expanded.

abundance	d_gene	v_gene	j_gene	CDR3aa	CDR3nt
NA	TRBD2	TRBV7-3	TRBJ2-2	CASSSGLAGELFF	TGTGCCAGCAGCTCCGGACTAGCCGGGGAGCTGTTTTTT
NA	NA	TRBV5-1	TRBJ2-7	CASSSRQSSYEQYF	TGCGCCAGCAGCTCCCGACAGAGCTCCTACGAGCAGTACTTC
NA	TRBD1	TRBV3-1/TRBV3-2	TRBJ1-6	CASSHGDRASPLHF	TGTGCCAGCAGCCATGGGGACAGGGCTTCACCCCTCCACTTT
few	TRBD2	TRBV7-3	TRBJ2-2	CASSLMTSGNTGELFF	TGTGCCAGCAGCTTAATGACTAGCGGTAACACCGGGGAGCTGTTTTTT
NA	NA	TRBV30	TRBJ2-1	CAWSWASNNEQFF	TGTGCCTGGAGTTGGGCTAGCAACAATGAGCAGTTCTTC
NA	NA	TRBV5-6	TRBJ1-2	CASSLGHSNYGYTF	TGTGCCAGCAGCTTGGGACACAGTAACTATGGCTACACCTTC
NA	TRBD2	TRBV28	TRBJ2-1	CASTTSGRIGFF	TGTGCCAGCACGACTAGCGGGAGAATAGGGTTCTTC
once	TRBD1	TRBV11-2	TRBJ2-7	CASSAIQGAAYEQYF	TGTGCCAGCAGCGCGATTCAGGGGGCAGCCTACGAGCAGTACTTC
NA	TRBD2	TRBV3-1/TRBV3-2	TRBJ2-3	CASSYGTSVTDTQYF	TGTGCCAGCAGCTACGGGACTAGCGTAACAGATACGCAGTATTTT
NA	NA	TRBV4-1	TRBJ2-3	CASSHVVGPSTDTQYF	TGCGCCAGCAGCCATGTCGTGGGCCCTAGCACAGATACGCAGTATTTT
NA	NA	TRBV5-6	TRBJ1-2	CASSFRSGSRTGYTF	TGTGCCAGCAGCTTTAGGTCAGGGTCCCGGACGGGCTACACCTTC
NA	NA	TRBV14	TRBJ2-1	CASSQEKGGVTYNEQFF	TGTGCCAGCAGCCAAGAGAAGGGGGGGGTAACCTACAATGAGCAGTTCTTC
NA	NA	TRBV14	TRBJ1-2	CASSQDRTENYGYTF	TGTGCCAGCAGCCAAGATAGGACAGAAAACTATGGCTACACCTTC
NA	TRBD1	TRBV9	TRBJ2-1	CASSARDRSYNEQFF	TGTGCCAGCAGCGCCCGGGACAGGAGTTACAATGAGCAGTTCTTC
NA	TRBD1	TRBV9	TRBJ1-2	CASSVRDRGGTGGYTF	TGTGCCAGCAGCGTCCGGGACAGGGGGGGTACGGGAGGCTACACCTTC
NA	TRBD1	TRBV2	TRBJ2-3	CASSGPRTGVGTDTQYF	TGTGCCAGCAGTGGACCGAGGACAGGGGTGGGAACAGATACGCAGTATTTT
NA	TRBD1	TRBV10-3	TRBJ2-2	CACRGQLGTGELFF	TGTGCCTGCAGGGGGCAGCTGGGCACCGGGGAGCTGTTTTTT
NA	TRBD1	TRBV29-1	TRBJ1-1	CSSSSGGTEAFF	TGCAGCTCTAGTTCAGGGGGCACTGAAGCTTTCTTT